The rows below give T cell receptor beta chains drawn from one sample of a study of cytomegalovirus exposure and HLA in healthy donors. The method was immunoSEQ multiplex PCR; TCRdb's version includes in-frame clones alone and lacks a portion of them. Of 150,000 to 200,000 clones in the sample, approximately 81% were seen once. The source material was PBMCs. These receptor sequences come from a man between 18 and 29 years old in good health and CMV-seropositive. Each CDR3 is given with its conserved first and last residue. The order of the fields is V gene, J gene, clone size, D gene, CDR3 length, CDR3 DNA, CDR3 protein. The D gene is left open where the match is weak. Size is omitted from some rows. Given values are once, few, many or a class for expanded clones.

TRBV5-6	TRBJ1-6	few	NA	17	TGTGCCAGCAGCTTGGCCACAGGGTTGCGTGGCAATTCACCCCTCCACTTT	CASSLATGLRGNSPLHF
TRBV19	TRBJ1-1	NA	NA	13	TGTGCCAGTAGTGTCGGGGGATACACTGAAGCTTTCTTT	CASSVGGYTEAFF
TRBV20-1	TRBJ1-1	NA	NA	11	TGCAGTGCTAGACAGGTAGCTGAAGCTTTCTTT	CSARQVAEAFF
TRBV12-1	TRBJ2-7	NA	NA	15	TGTGCCAGCTTCCCCCGCCGGGACAGAAGCTACGAGCAGTACTTC	CASFPRRDRSYEQYF
TRBV13	TRBJ1-2	NA	NA	16	TGTGCCAGCAGCGGAGGGGTCCCCTCGGGCTTCTATGGCTACACCTTC	CASSGGVPSGFYGYTF
TRBV7-2	TRBJ1-4	NA	TRBD1	16	TGTGCCAGCAGCCGACACGGGACAGGGGTACAGGAAAAACTGTTTTTT	CASSRHGTGVQEKLFF
TRBV7-6	TRBJ1-1	NA	TRBD1	14	TGTGCCAGCAGCGTGACAGGGGGGAACACTGAAGCTTTCTTT	CASSVTGGNTEAFF
TRBV10-3	TRBJ2-6	NA	TRBD1	20	TGTGCCATCAGTGAAGGGACAGGGGGTTTGGGGGACTCTGGGGCCAACGGCCTGACTTTC	CAISEGTGGLGDSGANGLTF
TRBV5-6	TRBJ2-1	NA	TRBD2	15	TGTGCCAGCAGCTTTACAGCGGGGGGGCTCAATGAGCAGTTCTTC	CASSFTAGGLNEQFF
TRBV4-1	TRBJ1-3	NA	TRBD1	14	TGCGCCAGCAGCCGACAGGGGAGTGGAAACACCATATATTTT	CASSRQGSGNTIYF
TRBV6-4	TRBJ2-1	NA	NA	13	TGTGCCAGCAGTGAACGCGAGCACGATGAGCAGTTCTTC	CASSEREHDEQFF
TRBV27	TRBJ1-3	once	NA	15	TGTGCCAGCAGTCTTACAGGGTCCTCTGGAAACACCATATATTTT	CASSLTGSSGNTIYF
TRBV10-3	TRBJ2-3	NA	TRBD2	16	TGTGCCACAGGACTAGCGGGGGGGCTAAGTACAGATACGCAGTATTTT	CATGLAGGLSTDTQYF
TRBV4-3	TRBJ2-6	NA	NA	15	TGCGCCAGCAGCCCCGTCGTCGCTGGGGCCAACGTCCTGACTTTC	CASSPVVAGANVLTF
TRBV14	TRBJ2-7	NA	TRBD2	13	TGTGCCAGCAGCCAAGATCGGGGGGGCGAGCAGTACTTC	CASSQDRGGEQYF
TRBV4-1	TRBJ2-7	NA	NA	14	TGCGCCAGCAGCCAAGATCGGGGTACATACGAGCAGTACTTC	CASSQDRGTYEQYF
TRBV27	TRBJ2-7	NA	TRBD1	12	TGTGCCAGCAGGACAGGGGGCAACGAGCAGTACTTC	CASRTGGNEQYF
TRBV9	TRBJ1-4	NA	NA	14	TGTGCCAGCAGCCAGGACAGCTCTAATGAAAAACTGTTTTTT	CASSQDSSNEKLFF
TRBV6-5	TRBJ2-7	NA	NA	14	TGTGCCAGCAGTGCCCCCGGCGGTACCTACGAGCAGTACTTC	CASSAPGGTYEQYF
TRBV27	TRBJ2-7	few	TRBD2	14	TGTGCCAGCAAAGTAGCGGGGGGGCCCTACGAGCAGTACTTC	CASKVAGGPYEQYF
TRBV29-1	TRBJ1-1	NA	NA	11	TGCAGCGTTATGGAGGGCGCTGAAGCTTTCTTT	CSVMEGAEAFF
TRBV7-7	TRBJ2-5	NA	NA	15	TGTGCTAGCAGCTTAGGCGCTAGCTTGGGAGAGACCCAGTACTTC	CASSLGASLGETQYF
TRBV7-2	TRBJ1-2	NA	NA	13	TGTGCCAGCAGCCCAATGCAGGACTATGGCTACACCTTC	CASSPMQDYGYTF